This TCR beta chain comes out of a study of PD-L1 blockade in urothelial cancer. On the study more broadly: Blood was subjected to analysis at 3 weeks (second dose) and 6 weeks following treatment start. There were a median of around 140,000 T cells in blood samples.

CDR3 length equals 13 residues. The V end was cut by 9 bases, the J end by 13 bases, with 21 bases between. The germline V gene has CDR1 LNHDA and CDR2 SQIVND (reference sequence). Of note for this clone: Antigen unknown.

Time point: pretreatment peripheral blood. For each patient, 1 to 8 samples were obtained, pretreatment and on-treatment. Study-level points and caveats: In blood at 3 weeks, tumor-associated clones expanded more among patients with durable benefit.

Sequencing used immunoSEQ multiplex PCR; TCRdb keeps in-frame clones, though not all of them. The sample lists about 80,000 clones, over 80% occurring once. This TCR was sampled from a man between 40 and 49 years old with urothelial cancer. V and J are TRBV19 and TRBJ1-4, with a possible D match to TRBD1 (5 bases). The sample in question was PBMCs, obtained around atezolizumab (anti-PD-L1) treatment. As DNA, the CDR3 is TGTGCCAGAAGTGGGACTCACGGATATGGACTGTTTTTT. Its protein is CARSGTHGYGLFF.